This T cell receptor beta chain was sequenced in a study of CD8+ T cells in alopecia areata. Sorting from PBMCs produced CD4+ and CD8+ T cells. Whole-study findings and limits: Lesional scalp, notably in alopecia totalis/universalis, had clonality above that of normal scalp. Scalp sample data also include resident alphabeta T cells from normal skin. Relative to mice, TCR sharing across patients was less clear, a difference possibly HLA-related.

As the sequencing template, cDNA was produced by extracting RNA and reverse transcribing it. The repertoire was sequenced with immunoSEQ multiplex PCR; TCRdb's copy has only in-frame clones and lacks some. In the table there are 200,000 to 250,000 clones, around three fifths of which are singletons. Regarding this clone: Its target is unknown.

Source material: CD8+ T cells sorted from blood. This TCR was recovered from a human donor in good health.

The CDR3 here is CATSRPDRNEQYF. The CDR3 DNA reads as TGTGCCACCAGCAGACCAGACAGAAACGAGCAGTACTTC. The genes are TRBV15 and TRBJ2-7, with D perhaps matching TRBD1 (5 bases). V was clipped by 2 bases and J by 5 bases, with 10 bases between them. The CDR3 length is 13 residues. Germline V gene lookup returns CDR1 LNHNV and CDR2 YYDKDF (reference sequence).